This TCR beta chain appears in the sequencing data of a study of patients and donors after allogeneic stem cell transplantation. The V end lost 6 bases, the J end lost 0 bases, and 12 bases lay between the germline ends. The CDR3 runs to 15 residues. Germline CDR1 is MGHRA and CDR2 is YSYEKL. One entry per CDR3 protein results from TCRdb running MiXCR on the RT-PCR reads. The sample shows about 230,000 distinct CDR3 sequences, about 14% of them seen only once. In this sample, this clonotype turned up many times. The receptor was derived from a human donor who was either an allogeneic HSCT recipient or a stem cell or donor lymphocyte infusion donor (not recorded which). It is not recorded whose cells these are; they may come from a transplant donor. This chain uses TRBV4-1 with TRBJ1-5, with a weak D call TRBD1 (5 bases). The specimen sequenced was blood, either unsorted or a sorted T cell fraction (not recorded which). CDR3: CASSPDRISNQPQHF. The CDR3 coding sequence is TGCGCCAGCAGTCCAGACAGAATTAGCAATCAGCCCCAGCATTTT.